This T cell receptor (beta chain) was captured in a study of T-cell reconstitution after alpha-beta-depleted transplantation in children. Study-wide results and limits: Expanded graft clones, several hundred of them, were reportedly the source of alpha-beta T cells about two months after transplant. At the one-year point after transplant, T-cell counts and TCRbeta diversity were found to come mostly from T cells that had been newly produced.

In the case of this clonotype: The antigen is undetermined.

The CDR3 is made up of 14 amino acids. Trimming cost V 6 bases and J 5 bases, with 19 bases left between them. Germline lookup yields CDR1 DFQATT and CDR2 SNEGSKA (reference sequence). A TCRbeta library incorporating unique molecular identifiers was prepared. Each CDR3 protein is one row after TCRdb ran MiXCR on the PCR reads. The sample consists of about 980,000 distinct CDR3 sequences, about 29% of them appearing once. V is TRBV20-1 and J is TRBJ2-5, with D unresolved. The sample in question was PBMCs, mostly from graft donor cells, obtained 360 days after TCRalphabeta/CD19-depleted stem cell transplant. This receptor was identified in a boy in the first two years of life who had a stem cell transplant for SCID, so the T cells may come from the graft donor. The CDR3 DNA is TGCAGTGCCCCGCTGGTAGCAGGTCACGAGACCCAGTACTTC. It yields the protein CSAPLVAGHETQYF.